This T cell receptor beta chain was identified in a study of T cell changes during pregnancy in multiple sclerosis (dated by TCRdb to between 2017 and 2020). Study-level background: The study looked at changes in the T cell repertoire across pregnancy in women with multiple sclerosis.

Libraries were prepared through the immunoSEQ multiplex PCR assay. Imported from immuneACCESS, the table was reduced by TCRdb to in-frame sequences with V and J called. These copies leave out some clones; in studies compared against another copy, an unresolved V gene accounts for under half, and the cause of the remainder is not known. The sample contains tens of thousands of clones, 90% to 95% of them found a single time. The ten largest clonotypes hold less than 1.5% of the sample. With regard to this clone: The antigen it binds to is not known. The sample holds no much larger clone one base away, and base qualities are not on file.

Sequences SGHNT (CDR1) and YENEEA (CDR2) are obtained from the germline V gene. Reading from cysteine to phenylalanine, the CDR3 counts 16 amino acids. The CDR3 DNA has 48 bases and is translated from base 1. Relative to germline, V is 6 bases shorter and J is 6 bases shorter, with 18 bases between their ends. Source: peripheral blood, taken after pregnancy. The rearranged chain carries TRBV11-3 and TRBJ1-6; the D segment could be TRBD1, given 6 matching bases. The receptor comes from a female donor in good health, enrolled as a control in a pregnancy study. The CDR3 protein sequence reads: CASSSRQARGNSPLHF. The DNA sequence reads TGTGCCAGCAGTTCCCGTCAGGCCAGGGGTAATTCACCCCTCCACTTT. The full variable domain, with segments outside the CDR3 supplied by the reference TRBV11-3 and TRBJ1-6 proteins, appears as EAGVVQSPRYKIIEKKQPVAFWCNPISGHNTLYWYLQNLGQGPELLIRYENEEAVDDSQLPKDRFSAERLKGVDSTLKIQPAELGDSAVYLCASSSRQARGNSPLHFGNGTRLTVT.